This paragraph covers one T cell receptor beta chain sequence. This sample stems from a study of blood T cell repertoires in COVID-19. Overall study context: Specimens from acute and convalescent COVID-19 originated in the United States, Italy and Spain. Sources were T cells, B-cell-depleted T cells, or PBMCs; the material itself was cDNA or gDNA.

The CDR3 spans 16 residues. Trimming shortened V by 3 bases and J by 4 bases, and 18 bases separated the two germline ends. In germline, CDR1 is SNHLY, CDR2 FYNNEI. Study processing details: Nucleated cell counts were estimated from reference gene primer amplification. Repertoires were generated with immunoSEQ multiplex PCR, while TCRdb's copy carries only in-frame clones and drops some. Clone size and the V and J calls come from that table; the DNA yielded D and trimming. The sample yields nearly 350,000 clones, about 93% seen once. The TCR comes from a woman aged 18-29 years who had recovered from COVID-19. Sequencing used peripheral blood. The V and J genes are TRBV2 and TRBJ2-5; weak D call: TRBD1 (5 bases). The CDR3: CASSDGRPAGAETQYF. CDR3 coding DNA: TGTGCCAGCAGTGATGGTCGACCGGCTGGGGCAGAGACCCAGTACTTC.